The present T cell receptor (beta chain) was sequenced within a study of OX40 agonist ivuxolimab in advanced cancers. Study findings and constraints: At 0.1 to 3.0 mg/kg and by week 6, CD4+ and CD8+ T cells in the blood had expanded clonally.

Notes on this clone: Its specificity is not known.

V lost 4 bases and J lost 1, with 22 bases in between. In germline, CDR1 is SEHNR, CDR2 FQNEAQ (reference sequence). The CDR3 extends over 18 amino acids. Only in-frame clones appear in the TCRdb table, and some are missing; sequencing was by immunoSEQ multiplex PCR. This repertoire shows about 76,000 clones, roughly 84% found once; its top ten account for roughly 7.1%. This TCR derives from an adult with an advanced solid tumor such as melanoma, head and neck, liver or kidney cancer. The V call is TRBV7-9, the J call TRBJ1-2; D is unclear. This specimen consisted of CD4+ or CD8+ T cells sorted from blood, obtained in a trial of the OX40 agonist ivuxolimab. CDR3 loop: CASSSARRTYDINYGYTF. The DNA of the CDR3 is TGTGCCAGCAGCTCCGCCCGACGGACCTACGACATTAACTATGGCTACACCTTC.